These T cell receptor beta chains were read from a single sample in a study of cytomegalovirus exposure and HLA in healthy donors. Clones were read by immunoSEQ multiplex PCR, and TCRdb kept only the in-frame ones, dropping some. This table holds 45,000 to 65,000 clones, around 82% found once. Sequences were obtained from PBMCs. The source is a woman between 18 and 30 years old in good health and CMV-seronegative. Both conserved end residues are part of each CDR3. Fields, in order: clone size, J gene, V gene, D gene, CDR3 protein, CDR3 DNA. D genes are given only for firm matches. Expanded clones are given a class, and other clones once, few, many or no size at all.

>.|TRBJ2-7|TRBV5-4|.
CASSPTEGRYEQYF
TGTGCCAGCAGCCCAACGGAGGGACGCTACGAGCAGTACTTC
>.|TRBJ2-1|TRBV2|.
CASRGAFYNEQFF
TGTGCCAGCAGGGGGGCGTTCTACAATGAGCAGTTCTTC
>.|TRBJ2-7|TRBV5-8|TRBD2
CASSRGLAGLFYEQYF
TGTGCCAGCAGCCGGGGGCTAGCGGGACTCTTCTACGAGCAGTACTTC
>.|TRBJ2-1|TRBV5-5|.
CASSRGDSYNEQFF
TGTGCCAGCAGCCGCGGGGATTCCTACAATGAGCAGTTCTTC
>.|TRBJ1-2|TRBV5-1|.
CASSLAQNYGYTF
TGCGCCAGCAGCTTGGCTCAGAACTATGGCTACACCTTC
>.|TRBJ2-7|TRBV28|TRBD1
CVVGRGYEQYF
TGTGTAGTGGGCAGGGGGTACGAGCAGTACTTC
>.|TRBJ2-5|TRBV28|.
CASSSRYRERTQYF
TGTGCCAGCAGTTCGCGTTACAGGGAGCGGACCCAGTACTTC
>once|TRBJ2-7|TRBV6-1|TRBD1
CATTMTGGFTYEQYF
TGTGCCACGACGATGACAGGGGGCTTTACCTACGAGCAGTACTTC
>.|TRBJ2-5|TRBV6-1|.
CASSEWGEETQYF
TGTGCCAGCAGTGAATGGGGAGAAGAGACCCAGTACTTC
>.|TRBJ2-7|TRBV5-6|TRBD1
CASSMTGQGAIDEQYF
TGTGCCAGCAGCATGACGGGACAGGGGGCTATCGACGAGCAGTACTTC
>.|TRBJ1-4|TRBV27|.
CASSFSTKSFEKLFF
TGTGCCAGCAGTTTTTCCACAAAGTCTTTTGAAAAACTGTTTTTT
>.|TRBJ1-2|TRBV28|.
CASSPPIRGSGYGYTF
TGTGCCAGCAGTCCGCCGATTCGGGGATCGGGCTATGGCTACACCTTC
>.|TRBJ1-1|TRBV11-2|.
CASSLVGEGAFF
TGTGCCAGCAGCTTAGTAGGGGAGGGAGCTTTCTTT
>.|TRBJ1-4|TRBV6-5|.
CASSYSGATNEKLFF
TGTGCCAGCAGTTACTCGGGCGCAACTAATGAAAAACTGTTTTTT
>.|TRBJ2-7|TRBV5-8|TRBD2
CASSSPGRGAYEQYF
TGTGCCAGCAGCTCGCCGGGCCGGGGGGCCTACGAGCAGTACTTC
>.|TRBJ2-1|TRBV5-4|.
CASTQRGDFEQFF
TGTGCCAGCACCCAGCGAGGGGACTTTGAGCAGTTCTTC
>.|TRBJ1-4|TRBV7-6|TRBD1
CASSLGQGGIEKLFF
TGTGCCAGCAGCTTAGGACAGGGTGGAATCGAAAAACTGTTTTTT
>.|TRBJ2-2|TRBV5-1|TRBD1
CASSDRDTGELFF
TGCGCCAGCAGCGACAGGGATACCGGGGAGCTGTTTTTT
>.|TRBJ2-3|TRBV7-3|TRBD1
CASSVLDRVTDTQYF
TGTGCCAGCAGCGTCCTCGACAGGGTCACAGATACGCAGTATTTT
>.|TRBJ2-4|TRBV14|.
CASSQQGLAKNSQYF
TGTGCCAGCAGCCAGCAGGGGTTAGCCAAAAACAGTCAGTACTTC